A selection of T cell receptor beta chains follows, all from one sample in a study of radiation and T cells in renal cell carcinoma. Sequencing was performed with immunoSEQ multiplex PCR; in TCRdb, only in-frame clones are kept and a portion is missing. The sample has 130,000 to 150,000 clones; about 88% are singletons. Sample: blood, taken from a patient whose treatment included radiotherapy and nephrectomy. These receptors came from a woman between 45 and 60 years old with renal cell carcinoma. The CDR3 runs from the conserved cysteine through the conserved F or W. The order of the fields is V gene, J gene, CDR3 protein.

TRBV19,TRBJ1-1,CASTSYGTWNTEAFF
TRBV29-1,TRBJ1-2,CSALVDGYTF
TRBV6-5,TRBJ1-1,CASSYPDREAFF
TRBV6-1,TRBJ1-1,CASILEIQAFF
TRBV18,TRBJ2-3,CASSPGFGASTDTQYF
TRBV6-1,TRBJ2-5,CASSARLAGFQETQYF
TRBV19,TRBJ2-7,CASSIFPGTGGNEQYF
TRBV7-9,TRBJ1-1,CASSAQSTEAFF
TRBV11-2,TRBJ2-1,CASSLGSTEQFF
TRBV4-2,TRBJ1-4,CASSQEGTGGTEGLFF
TRBV6-5,TRBJ2-2,CASSQTGPVVELFF
TRBV5-6,TRBJ1-1,CASSRTDMNTEAFF
TRBV5-1,TRBJ2-7,CASSLRQGVREQYF
TRBV7-8,TRBJ2-1,CASSLVGGGPYNEQFF
TRBV7-9,TRBJ2-2,CASSPRGGGTGELFF
TRBV9,TRBJ1-2,CASSVFPGQGYSGYTF
TRBV30,TRBJ1-5,CAWSPGPSGQPQHF
TRBV18,TRBJ1-2,CASYPGQGSGYTF
TRBV4-2,TRBJ2-5,CASSQFPTSGGDVTQYF
TRBV25-1,TRBJ1-1,CASSLGADTEAFF
TRBV7-9,TRBJ2-7,CASSLVSRAAYEQYF
TRBV7-2,TRBJ1-2,CASSLGTGYGYTF
TRBV5-1,TRBJ2-5,CASSLAGARETQYF
TRBV7-8,TRBJ2-3,CASLDRIRADTQYF
TRBV7-9,TRBJ1-2,CASSLALTGDGYTF
TRBV18,TRBJ1-2,CASSIAESYTF
TRBV5-5,TRBJ1-1,CASSFTQDFMNTEAFF
TRBV6-1,TRBJ1-2,CASREGDSHFYGYTF
TRBV6-1,TRBJ2-7,CASSEAGKGRLEQYF
TRBV9,TRBJ2-1,CASSELATSYNEQFF
TRBV11-3,TRBJ1-4,CASSLGPTEKLFF
TRBV15,TRBJ2-3,CATSREGVVADTQYF
TRBV4-1,TRBJ1-6,CASSQLGKEKGGSPLHF
TRBV30,TRBJ1-6,CAWKGNSPLHF
TRBV19,TRBJ1-2,CASSIEPDSIYGYTF
TRBV7-9,TRBJ1-6,CASSPPLVYNSPLHF
TRBV4-1,TRBJ1-1,CASSHPGTRNTEAFF
TRBV16,TRBJ1-4,CASSQSGRGANEKLFF
TRBV7-9,TRBJ1-5,CASSLVSTFASNQPQHF
TRBV25-1,TRBJ1-1,CASRRGKEAFF
TRBV5-1,TRBJ1-1,CASSATGAPVTEAFF